The 9 T cell receptor beta chains in this list originate from one sample, sequenced in a study of blood T cells in healthy people across ages. The second PCR ran about 6 to 11 cycles with a sample-barcoded 5' primer and J-beta primers. MiXCR was run by TCRdb on the 5' RACE reads, yielding one entry per CDR3 protein. This table has hundreds of thousands of distinct CDR3 sequences, 49% appearing once. The specimen sequenced was blood. The receptors originated from a woman in her sixties or seventies in good health.

The V call is TRBV5-1, the J call TRBJ2-3, with 9 bases matching TRBD2. The germline gives CDR1 SGHRS, CDR2 YFSETQ. Germline trimming cut 0 bases from V and 6 bases from J; bases unmatched to any gene: 8. The CDR3 loop spans 16 amino acids. This chain's CDR3 is CASSLEGREGSDTQYF. CDR3 in DNA: TGCGCCAGCAGCTTGGAGGGGCGGGAGGGCTCCGATACGCAGTATTTT.

The chain links TRBV18 to TRBJ2-7, with a tentative D call TRBD1 (7 bases). The ends were cut back, 5 bases at V and 2 bases at J, with 16 bases in the middle. The CDR3 runs to 15 residues. The germline gives CDR1 KGHSH, CDR2 LQKENI. CDR3 DNA sequence: TGTGCCAGCTCATCAGGACAGGACTATACCTACGAGCAGTACTTC. This codes for CASSSGQDYTYEQYF. The full variable domain, its missing parts supplied by reference TRBV18 and TRBJ2-7, is NAGVMQNPRHLVRRRGQEARLRCSPMKGHSHVYWYRQLPEEGLKFMVYLQKENIIDESGMPKERFSAEFPKEGPSILRIQQVVRGDSAAYFCASSSGQDYTYEQYFGPGTRLTVT.

V gene TRBV5-1 combines with J gene TRBJ2-4; D is tentatively TRBD1 or TRBD2 (5 bases each). This CDR3 region has 15 residues. The germline CDR1 and CDR2 sequences are SGHRS and YFSETQ. With 4 bases removed from V and 8 bases from J, the gap between germline ends came to 19 bases. As DNA, the CDR3 is TGCGCCAGCAGCAGCGACAGTCGCCTGGGGGACATTCAGTACTTC. It encodes CASSSDSRLGDIQYF.

This clonotype was found a few times. V usage is TRBV20-1 and J usage is TRBJ2-7, with a tentative D call TRBD1 (6 bases). V lost 0 bases and J 0 bases, leaving 12 bases between the germline ends. The CDR3 has 15 amino acids. Germline CDR1 reads DFQATT; CDR2 reads SNEGSKA (reference sequence). CDR3 in DNA: TGCAGTGCTAGAGATCCGGGGACACTCTCCTACGAGCAGTACTTC. Protein product: CSARDPGTLSYEQYF.

The rearrangement links TRBV10-3 to TRBJ1-2; TRBD1 aligns across 10 bases. The V and J ends lost 0 bases and 7 bases, in that order; junction bases with no gene match: 2. This CDR3 spans 14 amino acids. Germline V lookup: CDR1 ENHRY, CDR2 SYGVKD. The chain's CDR3 is CAISESTGGSGYTF. The CDR3 DNA is TGTGCCATCAGTGAGTCGACAGGGGGCTCTGGCTACACCTTC.

V is TRBV20-1 and J is TRBJ2-7, with 7 bases that match TRBD2. V was pared by 5 bases and J by 0 bases, with 25 bases of the junction left unmatched. CDR3 size: 20 residues. Germline loops: CDR1 DFQATT, CDR2 SNEGSKA (reference sequence). The CDR3 DNA reads TGCAGTGCTTGTAGGACCACCGGGACTATCAGGTCGTCCAGCTCCTACGAGCAGTACTTC. Translated: CSACRTTGTIRSSSSYEQYF.

CDR3 loop: CASSSAPGNEQYF. In DNA form, the CDR3 reads TGTGCCAGCAGTTCTGCCCCCGGCAACGAGCAGTACTTC. This chain joins TRBV7-9 and TRBJ2-4; D uncertain. The DNA end favors TRBJ2-7, so the J call may be wrong. Looked up from germline, CDR1 is SEHNR and CDR2 is FQNEAQ (reference sequence). The CDR3 length is 13 residues.

This chain connects TRBV29-1 to TRBJ2-1; TRBD2 is a possible D gene (7 bases). Germline assignment: CDR1 SQVTM and CDR2 ANQGSEA. This CDR3 is 10 amino acids long. The germline V and J ends were trimmed by 4 bases and 13 bases, with 11 bases remaining between them. The CDR3 loop reads CSVGGGKQFF. For the CDR3, the DNA is TGCAGCGTTGGCGGGGGCAAACAGTTCTTC.

The table lists this clonotype with a count of one. J is TRBJ2-1 and V is TRBV6-2 or TRBV6-3; 11 bases fit TRBD2. The V gene's germline CDR1 is MNHEY and CDR2 SVGEGT. The CDR3 runs 14 residues. V trimming: 5 bases; J trimming: 9 bases; junction bases outside the gene matches: 6. CDR3 sequence: CASSRLAGWVEQFF. The CDR3, as DNA: TGTGCCAGCAGTCGACTAGCGGGATGGGTTGAGCAGTTCTTC.